Each of the 26 T cell receptor beta chains below was sequenced from the same sample in a study of CD8 T cells in ankylosing spondylitis. The study, taken as a whole, reports: For ankylosing spondylitis blood, a TCR beta motif of roughly 8 highly homologous variants appeared characteristic.

For these TCRs, the target antigens are not known. TCRdb re-called the 5' RACE reads through MiXCR, storing one row per CDR3 protein. The sample lists about 540,000 distinct CDR3 sequences, roughly 13% occurring once. The specimen sequenced was blood, either unsorted or a sorted T cell fraction (not recorded which). These receptors came from a male donor with ankylosing spondylitis.

The rearrangement uses TRBV9 and TRBJ2-7; D unresolved. Per germline, CDR1 SGDLS and CDR2 YYNGEE. Trimming removed 3 bases from V and 0 bases from J, with 7 bases in between. The CDR3 loop spans 13 amino acids. The CDR3 loop is CASSGASSYEQYF. The CDR3 DNA reads as TGTGCCAGCAGCGGGGCCAGCTCCTACGAGCAGTACTTC.

V usage is TRBV5-1 and J usage is TRBJ2-5, with D possibly being TRBD1 (8 bases). This CDR3 comprises 14 residues. Trimming pared 4 bases from V and 3 bases from J, leaving 13 bases between. The V gene's germline CDR1 is SGHRS and CDR2 YFSETQ. The CDR3 reads CASSPTGGEETQYF. CDR3 bases: TGCGCCAGCAGCCCAACAGGGGGGGAAGAGACCCAGTACTTC.

The chain uses TRBV4-1 and TRBJ2-3; 15 bases agree with TRBD2. Germline V gene lookup returns CDR1 MGHRA and CDR2 YSYEKL. Trimming cost V 4 bases and J 2 bases; bases outside gene matches: 7. CDR3 length: 18 residues. The CDR3 DNA follows: TGCGCCAGCAGCCCGAGGACTAGCGGGAGGGCCAACACAGATACGCAGTATTTT. Translation: CASSPRTSGRANTDTQYF.

This clonotype has a count of ten or more. The chain is built from TRBV7-2 and TRBJ2-3; 10 nucleotides align to TRBD2. The CDR3 sequence is 17 residues long. After removal of 1 base from V and 4 bases from J, the junction contained 8 bases not matched to a gene. CDR1 and CDR2 from the germline V gene are SGHTA and FQGNSA. The CDR3 protein is CASSLVPLAGVSDTQYF. The CDR3 region has the DNA TGTGCCAGCAGCTTAGTTCCCCTAGCGGGAGTATCAGATACGCAGTATTTT.

This clonotype was detected ten times or more. The genes are TRBV4-1 and TRBJ2-3; D is uncertain. The V gene lost 0 bases and the J gene lost 4 bases, with 5 bases spanning the gap. Germline assignment: CDR1 MGHRA and CDR2 YSYEKL. The CDR3 totals 13 residues. The chain's CDR3 is CASSQERPDTQYF. DNA for the CDR3: TGCGCCAGCAGCCAAGAACGTCCAGATACGCAGTATTTT.

This clonotype came up a few times. J is TRBJ1-5 and V is TRBV27; possibly TRBD1 for D (5 bases). The CDR3 is 15 residues long. Germline-derived CDR1 and CDR2 are MNHEY and SMNVEV (reference sequence). The germline V and J ends were trimmed by 3 bases and 2 bases, with 11 bases remaining between them. The CDR3: CASSFLRDGNQPQHF. The CDR3 DNA follows: TGTGCCAGCAGTTTCCTCAGGGATGGCAATCAGCCCCAGCATTTT.

In this sample, this clonotype turned up a few times. Mismatch with germline at one junction end may stem from a read error. This sequence joins TRBV15 and TRBJ1-6; D is unresolved. The length of the CDR3 is 15 residues. Germline CDR1 and CDR2: LNHNV and YYDKDF (reference sequence). The DNA for the CDR3 is TGTGCCACCAGCAATCGCGGCAGGACGAATTCACTCCTCCACTTT. This encodes CATSNRGRTNSLLHF. The whole variable domain, remainder taken from reference TRBV15 and TRBJ1-6, is DAMVIQNPRYQVTQFGKPVTLSCSQTLNHNVMYWYQQKSSQAPKLLFHYYDKDFNNEADTPDNFQSRRPNTSFCFLDIRSPGLGDTAMYLCATSNRGRTNSLLHFGNGTRLTVT.

This clonotype showed up just a few times. This chain joins TRBV5-4 and TRBJ2-1; D may be TRBD1 (6 bases). The CDR3 spans 15 residues. Between the trimmed V and J ends, which lost 4 bases and 3 bases, there was a span of 14 bases. Germline V lookup: CDR1 SGHNT, CDR2 YYREEE (reference sequence). CDR3 sequence reads: CASSKRDTLYNEQFF. The CDR3, as DNA: TGTGCCAGCAGCAAAAGGGACACCCTCTACAATGAGCAGTTCTTC. Based on the CDR3 plus reference TRBV5-4 and TRBJ2-1, the full variable domain is ETGVTQSPTHLIKTRGQQVTLRCSSQSGHNTVSWYQQALGQGPQFIFQYYREEENGRGNFPPRFSGLQFPNYSSELNVNALELDDSALYLCASSKRDTLYNEQFFGPGTRLTVL.

The chain is built from TRBV24-1 and TRBJ2-3; 7 bases line up with TRBD2. Losses at the gene ends were 1 base for V and 4 bases for J; bases not matched to a gene: 4. CDR1 KGHDR and CDR2 SFDVKD come from the germline V gene. The CDR3 contains 15 residues. The CDR3 region has the DNA TGTGCCACCAGTGATTTTAGACTAGCCGCAGATACGCAGTATTTT. Translating it yields CATSDFRLAADTQYF.

This clonotype turned up a few times. This chain uses TRBV12-5 with TRBJ1-1; D might be TRBD1 (5 bases). This CDR3 spans 12 amino acids. CDR1 is LGHNT, CDR2 FRNRAP, per germline. The V end was cut by 11 bases, the J end by 7 bases, with 17 bases between. CDR3 in amino acids: CAGSRDSGEAFF. In DNA, the CDR3 is TGTGCTGGGTCCAGGGATTCTGGTGAAGCTTTCTTT. The variable domain in full, completed from reference TRBV12-5 and TRBJ1-1, reads DARVTQTPRHKVTEMGQEVTMRCQPILGHNTVFWYRQTMMQGLELLAYFRNRAPLDDSGMPKDRFSAEMPDATLATLKIQPSEPRDSAVYFCAGSRDSGEAFFGQGTRLTVV.

The chain uses TRBV7-9 and TRBJ2-3; the match to TRBD1 covers 11 bases. Germline CDR1 reads SEHNR; CDR2 reads FQNEAQ (reference sequence). This CDR3 region has 14 residues. V lost 3 bases and J lost 7; bases outside the gene matches: 3. CDR3 nucleotide sequence: TGTGCCAGCAGCTTTGGACAGGGGGCAAATACGCAGTATTTT. Its translation: CASSFGQGANTQYF.

V and J are TRBV10-3 and TRBJ1-1; tentative D call: TRBD1 (6 bases). The CDR3 runs 12 residues. The germline CDR1 and CDR2 sequences are ENHRY and SYGVKD. With 11 bases removed from V and 2 bases from J, the gap between germline ends came to 12 bases. The CDR3 nucleotides are TGTGCCGTCCGGACAGACAACACTGAAGCTTTCTTT. Protein: CAVRTDNTEAFF.

This clonotype has just a few counts. The V and J genes are TRBV7-2 and TRBJ2-5; 8 bases are a match to TRBD1. CDR3 size: 16 residues. Trimming took 5 bases from V and 1 from J; bases not matched to a gene: 9. Germline CDR1 SGHTA, CDR2 FQGNSA. The CDR3 DNA sequence: TGTGCCAGCAGCCCTTCGACAGGGGCGGCCCAAGAGACCCAGTACTTC. Its translation: CASSPSTGAAQETQYF.

This clonotype was counted at least ten times. Its ends do not fully match the called genes, so a read error is possible. The CDR3 sequence is CASSVAGGPREQFF. CDR3 nucleotide sequence: TGTGCCAGCAGTGTAGCGGGAGGGCCTCGGGAGCAGTTCTTC. The chain is built from TRBV12-3 or TRBV12-4 and TRBJ2-1; 11 bases match TRBD2. The CDR3 consists of 14 residues.

This clonotype was seen a handful of times. The chain couples TRBV20-1 to TRBJ2-3, with 8 positions matching TRBD2. Germline V lookup: CDR1 DFQATT, CDR2 SNEGSKA (reference sequence). The CDR3 length is 15 residues. The J segment lost 4 bases and the V segment lost 1 base, leaving 7 bases of the junction unmatched. This CDR3 is CSARGTGGPSDTQYF. The CDR3 bases are TGCAGTGCTAGAGGTACGGGAGGGCCTTCAGATACGCAGTATTTT.

This clonotype was recorded at least ten times. CDR3 residues: CASSLGTSGSYNEQFF. The CDR3 region has the DNA TGCGCCAGCAGCTTGGGTACTAGCGGGTCCTACAATGAGCAGTTCTTC. The chain couples TRBV5-1 to TRBJ2-1; 9 bases fit TRBD2. Looked up from germline, CDR1 is SGHRS and CDR2 is YFSETQ. This CDR3 contains 16 residues. V gave up 0 bases and J gave up 1 base; unmatched junction bases: 2.

The V call is TRBV25-1, the J call TRBJ2-7; possibly TRBD1 or TRBD2 for D (5 bases each). CDR3 length equals 16 residues. V was pared by 3 bases and J by 3 bases, with 18 bases between. Germline V gene data show CDR1 as MGHDK and CDR2 as SYGVNS. The CDR3 is CASSEGEGSRGYEQYF. Here the CDR3 DNA reads TGTGCCAGCAGTGAGGGCGAGGGGTCAAGGGGCTACGAGCAGTACTTC.

This clonotype showed up many times. DNA of the CDR3: TGTGCCAGCAGCTTGCAACGGTCTGAGGGAGCTTTCTTT. It codes for CASSLQRSEGAFF. The genes are TRBV5-6 and TRBJ1-1; D unresolved. V gave up 1 base and J gave up 10 bases, with 14 bases separating them. CDR1 and CDR2 from the germline V gene are SGHDT and YYEEEE. The CDR3 consists of 13 residues. Drawing the rest from reference TRBV5-6 and TRBJ1-1, the complete variable domain is DAGVTQSPTHLIKTRGQQVTLRCSPKSGHDTVSWYQQALGQGPQFIFQYYEEEERQRGNFPDRFSGHQFPNYSSELNVNALLLGDSALYLCASSLQRSEGAFFGQGTRLTVV.

The sample holds a few counts of this clonotype. This chain joins TRBV7-9 and TRBJ1-2; no firm D call. The CDR3 totals 16 residues. The V gene's germline CDR1 is SEHNR and CDR2 FQNEAQ (reference sequence). With 2 bases removed from V and 3 bases from J, the gap between germline ends came to 16 bases. The CDR3 protein is CASSLMEDQTDYGYTF. DNA of the CDR3: TGTGCCAGCAGCTTAATGGAGGACCAAACGGACTATGGCTACACCTTC.

This clonotype was seen many times. The chain is built from TRBV5-1 and TRBJ2-3, with D possibly being TRBD2 (6 bases). V was shortened by 1 base and J by 3 bases, with 15 bases between the two germline ends. This CDR3 is built from 16 residues. CDR1 and CDR2 (germline): SGHRS, YFSETQ. The CDR3 reads CASSLREATATDTQYF. The CDR3 DNA reads as TGCGCCAGCAGCTTGAGGGAGGCGACTGCGACAGATACGCAGTATTTT.

Note on this clonotype: A much bigger clone sits one base away, suggesting this may be a read error. CDR3: CAISGGTEAFF. The CDR3 bases are TGTGCCATCAGTGGGGGTACTGAAGCTTTCTTT. The chain combines TRBV10-3 with TRBJ1-1; D is ambiguous. CDR3 size: 11 residues. CDR1 is ENHRY and CDR2 is SYGVKD in the germline V gene. The V end lost 4 bases, the J end lost 5 bases, and 5 bases lay between the germline ends.

This clonotype has a count of ten or more. The rearrangement joins TRBV7-2 to TRBJ1-5; 7 nucleotides line up with TRBD1. The CDR3 runs to 15 residues. Germline assignment: CDR1 SGHTA and CDR2 FQGNSA. Trimming at V came to 4 bases and at J to 4 bases, leaving 7 bases not matched to a gene. The CDR3 here is CASSSGTGVNQPQHF. The CDR3, as DNA: TGTGCCAGCAGCTCCGGTACAGGGGTGAATCAGCCCCAGCATTTT.

This clonotype was seen a few times. The rearrangement links TRBV20-1 to TRBJ2-1; 12 bases match TRBD2. J lost 7 bases, V lost 5 bases, and 9 bases had no gene match. This CDR3 spans 15 amino acids. The V gene's germline CDR1 is DFQATT and CDR2 SNEGSKA (reference sequence). Written as DNA, the CDR3 is TGCAGTGCTGGGTCCCTAGCGGGAGGGATAAATGAGCAGTTCTTC. Its translation is CSAGSLAGGINEQFF.

V usage is TRBV9 and J usage is TRBJ1-3, with 8 bases aligning to TRBD1. The CDR3 length is 17 residues. J lost 7 bases, V lost 4 bases, and 16 bases had no gene match. Germline assignment: CDR1 SGDLS and CDR2 YYNGEE. The CDR3 DNA follows: TGTGCCAGCAGCATAGACCCGGGACAGGCTTCGGGGAACACCATATATTTT. This codes for CASSIDPGQASGNTIYF.

J is TRBJ1-1 and V is TRBV3-1, with D unclear. Trimming took 2 bases from V and 3 from J, leaving 10 bases between them. The V gene's germline CDR1 is LGHDT and CDR2 YNNKEL (reference sequence). The CDR3 loop spans 14 amino acids. The CDR3: CASSQSSAYTEAFF. The DNA of the CDR3 is TGTGCCAGCAGCCAATCTTCGGCTTACACTGAAGCTTTCTTT. The variable domain in full, with the rest retrieved from reference TRBV3-1 and TRBJ1-1, is DTAVSQTPKYLVTQMGNDKSIKCEQNLGHDTMYWYKQDSKKFLKIMFSYNNKELIINETVPNRFSPKSPDKAHLNLHINSLELGDSAVYFCASSQSSAYTEAFFGQGTRLTVV.

V and J are TRBV12-3 or TRBV12-4 and TRBJ2-1; D might be TRBD2 (6 bases). The V and J ends lost 6 bases and 8 bases respectively, with 17 bases between them. The CDR3 extends over 14 amino acids. CDR3 sequence (DNA): TGTGCCAGCAGCCGACTAGAGGGTTGGGATGAGCAGTTCTTC. Translating gives CASSRLEGWDEQFF.